This T cell receptor (beta chain) came from a study of identifying expanded T cells in peripheral blood (dated by TCRdb to the late 2010s). Context from the whole study: Four technical replicates, made by sequencing separate aliquots from the same pool of genomic DNA, were compared pairwise. The full study reports these points: Across all healthy donors, variance in clone template counts between approximately two-week samples was found to increase significantly with total template count. Both the number of clones called differentially abundant and the false-positive rate were significantly reduced by the beta-binomial model across all healthy-donor time intervals. It was expected by the authors that biological variance in healthy repertoires might increase further over much longer intervals, such as months to years. The binomial model flagged approximately 1.3 differentially abundant clones between technical replicates but roughly 15 over about 2 weeks and around 20 over roughly 4 weeks.

Details on this clone: The antigen it binds to is not known. Base qualities were left out, and no much larger clone turns up one base away.

No immune events, such as infections, were documented for the healthy donors during the collection period. To calibrate time-dependent variance in a beta-binomial model of T-cell clone differential abundance, blood repertoires from healthy donors were used as a training cohort. There were roughly 10 healthy donors in the training cohort, of whom 3 were female and 7 were male. An age range of roughly 25 to 65 years, with an average of about 45 years, was recorded for the donors. Whole blood, obtained from a commercial supplier, was collected from each healthy donor at three time points spaced about 2 weeks apart. For immunosequencing, genomic DNA was extracted from whole blood that had not been sorted. TCRbeta CDR3 regions were profiled with the immunoSEQ Assay using bias-controlled multiplex PCR amplification of genomic DNA. The study's processing was this. The absolute abundance of each unique TCRbeta CDR3 region was quantified after sequences were collapsed and filtered. Differential abundance was assessed using a binomial (Fisher-equivalent) model and a beta-binomial model in which time-dependent variance fitted from healthy donors was added. Clones with fewer than 5 combined templates were removed, and a clone was called differentially abundant if the clone's Benjamini-Hochberg FDR was below 0.01. Beta-binomial variance was modeled as a function of total template count across the two samples using the form v = (b*log(k)+a)^2. The immuneACCESS repertoire file appears here via TCRdb, limited to in-frame rearrangements. These files lack a portion of the clones; in checked studies, under half of the deficit traces to unresolved V genes, and the cause of the others is not known. V and J calls and clone size are those listed in that table; D and trimming were worked out from the DNA. The sample has approximately 91,000 clones on record, about 91% of them singletons. The top ten constitute about 4% of the sample.

The germline V gene (reference sequence) gives CDR1 as GTSNPN and CDR2 as SVGIG. V loses 6 bases of germline sequence and J loses 7 bases, and the interval between the two ends is 15 bases. CDR3 length: 12 amino acids, cysteine to phenylalanine. CDR3 DNA is the only sequence kept; it has 36 bases, read in frame from the first base. Sequences were obtained from blood. The receptor was isolated from a person between 18 and 70 years old in good health. The sequence is built from TRBV30 and TRBJ1-2; possibly the D gene is TRBD1, per 5 matching bases. The CDR3 is CACQGGAGGYTF. The nucleotide sequence reads TGTGCCTGCCAAGGAGGGGCAGGTGGCTACACCTTC.